The sequence of this TCR beta chain was determined in a study of blood T cell repertoires in COVID-19. The CDR3 loop spans 16 amino acids. Trimming took off 1 base at V and 4 bases at J, with 16 bases between the two ends. Germline V gene sequence: CDR1 SGHVS, CDR2 FNYEAQ. Study processing details: Amplification of reference gene primers was used by the study to estimate nucleated cell counts. Sequencing was performed with immunoSEQ multiplex PCR; in TCRdb, only in-frame clones are kept and a portion is missing. That table gives V, J and clone size, and the DNA gave D and trimming. The table records 150,000 to 200,000 clones, about 86% of them present only once.

Sequenced material: peripheral blood. The TCR sequence derives from a woman aged 80 or over with acute or convalescent COVID-19. J is TRBJ1-2 and V is TRBV7-6; the D gene is possibly TRBD1 (5 bases). As DNA, the CDR3 is TGTGCCAGCAGCTTAGGTAGCGGGGGAGATCTCTATGGCTACACCTTC. This translates into CASSLGSGGDLYGYTF. The full variable domain, its missing parts supplied by reference TRBV7-6 and TRBJ1-2, is GAGVSQSPRYKVTKRGQDVALRCDPISGHVSLYWYRQALGQGPEFLTYFNYEAQQDKSGLPNDRFSAERPEGSISTLTIQRTEQRDSAMYRCASSLGSGGDLYGYTFGSGTRLTVV.